This paragraph reports one TCR beta chain. Its target is unknown. The sample comes from a study of cytomegalovirus exposure and HLA in healthy donors. Method: immunoSEQ multiplex PCR; TCRdb's copy keeps in-frame clones and lacks some. The table has 95,000 to 150,000 clones, approximately 94% seen once; the top ten hold approximately 1.2%. V was clipped by 3 bases and J by 6 bases; unmatched bases: 4. The V gene's germline CDR1 is GTSNPN and CDR2 SVGIG (reference sequence). The CDR3 spans 13 residues. Overall study results and limits: Listed as cytomegalovirus-associated were over 150 TCR beta chains. In vitro assays verified that three CMV-associated chains recognized CMV antigens specifically.

The source is a woman under 30 in good health and CMV-seronegative. The sample taken for sequencing was PBMCs. The rearrangement joins TRBV30 to TRBJ2-3; 9 bases agree with TRBD2. CDR3 nucleotide sequence: TGTGCCTGGAGGGCGGGAGGGCCGGATACGCAGTATTTT. It yields the protein CAWRAGGPDTQYF. Drawing the rest from reference TRBV30 and TRBJ2-3, the complete variable domain is SQTIHQWPATLVQPVGSPLSLECTVEGTSNPNLYWYRQAAGRGLQLLFYSVGIGQISSEVPQNLSASRPQDRQFILSSKKLLLSDSGFYLCAWRAGGPDTQYFGPGTRLTVL.